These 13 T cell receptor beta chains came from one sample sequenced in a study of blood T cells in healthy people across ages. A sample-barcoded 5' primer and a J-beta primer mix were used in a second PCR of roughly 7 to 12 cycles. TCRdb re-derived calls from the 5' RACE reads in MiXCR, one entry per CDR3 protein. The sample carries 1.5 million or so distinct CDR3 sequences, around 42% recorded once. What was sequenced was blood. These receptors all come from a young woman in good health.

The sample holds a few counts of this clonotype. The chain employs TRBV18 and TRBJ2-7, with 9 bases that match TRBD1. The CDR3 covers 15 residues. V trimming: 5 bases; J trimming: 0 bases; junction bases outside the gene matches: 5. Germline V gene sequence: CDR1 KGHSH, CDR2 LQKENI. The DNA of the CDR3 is TGTGCCAGCTCATCGGGGGGACAGGGCTCCTACGAGCAGTACTTC. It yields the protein CASSSGGQGSYEQYF.

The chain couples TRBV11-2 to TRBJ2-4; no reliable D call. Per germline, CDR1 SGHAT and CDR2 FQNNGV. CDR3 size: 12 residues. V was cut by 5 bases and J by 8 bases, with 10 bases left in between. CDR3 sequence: CASSPGLDIQYF. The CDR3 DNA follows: TGTGCCAGCAGCCCAGGCCTAGACATTCAGTACTTC. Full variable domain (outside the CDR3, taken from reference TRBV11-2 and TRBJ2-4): EAGVAQSPRYKIIEKRQSVAFWCNPISGHATLYWYQQILGQGPKLLIQFQNNGVVDDSQLPKDRFSAERLKGVDSTLKIQPAKLEDSAVYLCASSPGLDIQYFGAGTRLSVL.

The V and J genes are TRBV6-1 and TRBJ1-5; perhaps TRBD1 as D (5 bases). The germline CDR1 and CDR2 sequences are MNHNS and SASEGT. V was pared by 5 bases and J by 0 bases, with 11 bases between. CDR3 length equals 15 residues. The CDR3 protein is CASSRGGDSNQPQHF. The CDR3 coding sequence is TGTGCCAGCAGTCGGGGGGGGGATAGCAATCAGCCCCAGCATTTT.

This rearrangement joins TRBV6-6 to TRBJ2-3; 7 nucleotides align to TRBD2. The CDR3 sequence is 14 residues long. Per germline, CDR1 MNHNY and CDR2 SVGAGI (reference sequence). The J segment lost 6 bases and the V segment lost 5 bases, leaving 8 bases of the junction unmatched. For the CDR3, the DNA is TGTGCCAGCAGTCGCCCTAGCGGCGAGGATACGCAGTATTTT. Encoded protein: CASSRPSGEDTQYF.

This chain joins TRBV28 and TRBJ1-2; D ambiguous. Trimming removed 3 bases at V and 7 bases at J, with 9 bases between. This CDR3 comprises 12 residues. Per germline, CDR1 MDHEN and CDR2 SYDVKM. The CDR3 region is CASSFPIGGYTF. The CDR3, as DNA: TGTGCCAGCAGTTTCCCAATTGGTGGCTACACCTTC.

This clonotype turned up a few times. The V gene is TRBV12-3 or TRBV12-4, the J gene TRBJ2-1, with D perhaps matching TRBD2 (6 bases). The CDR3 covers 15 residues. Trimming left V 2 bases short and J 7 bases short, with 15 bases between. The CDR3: CASSLFGGEVNEQFF. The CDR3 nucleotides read TGTGCCAGCAGTTTATTCGGAGGGGAGGTTAATGAGCAGTTCTTC.

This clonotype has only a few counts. CDR3 DNA: TGTGCCAGCAGTAAGACTTTCGGGACAGGTTACAATGAGCAGTTCTTC. Protein sequence: CASSKTFGTGYNEQFF. The J gene is TRBJ2-1, the V gene TRBV6-5; 8 bases are a match to TRBD1. With V trimmed by 5 bases and J by 4 bases, 10 bases remained unmatched. Germline V gives CDR1 MNHEY, CDR2 SVGAGI. The length of the CDR3 is 16 residues.

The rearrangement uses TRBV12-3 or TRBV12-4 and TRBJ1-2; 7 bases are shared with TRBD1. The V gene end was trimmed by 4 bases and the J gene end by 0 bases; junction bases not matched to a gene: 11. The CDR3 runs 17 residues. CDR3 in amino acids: CASSSPSGGNTNYGYTF. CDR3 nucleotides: TGTGCCAGCAGTTCGCCCTCAGGGGGTAACACTAACTATGGCTACACCTTC.

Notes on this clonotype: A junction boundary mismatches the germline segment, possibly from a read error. In DNA, the CDR3 is TGTGCCAGCATTGAACACTACTATGGCTACACCTTC. It codes for CASIEHYYGYTF. The chain uses TRBV25-1 and TRBJ1-2, with D unclear. CDR3 length equals 12 residues. CDR1 is MGHDK, CDR2 SYGVNS, per germline.

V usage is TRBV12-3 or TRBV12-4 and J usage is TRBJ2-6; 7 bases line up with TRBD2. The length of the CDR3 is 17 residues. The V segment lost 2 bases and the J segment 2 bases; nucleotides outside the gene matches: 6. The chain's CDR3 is CASSLISGGAGANVLTF. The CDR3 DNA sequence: TGTGCCAGCAGTTTAATATCGGGGGGTGCTGGGGCCAACGTCCTGACTTTC.

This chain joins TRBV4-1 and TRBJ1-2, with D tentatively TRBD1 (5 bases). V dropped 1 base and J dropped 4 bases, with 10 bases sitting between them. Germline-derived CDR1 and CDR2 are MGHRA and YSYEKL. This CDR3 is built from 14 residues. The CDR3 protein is CASSQGGVTYGYTF. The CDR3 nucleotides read TGCGCCAGCAGCCAAGGAGGGGTAACCTATGGCTACACCTTC.

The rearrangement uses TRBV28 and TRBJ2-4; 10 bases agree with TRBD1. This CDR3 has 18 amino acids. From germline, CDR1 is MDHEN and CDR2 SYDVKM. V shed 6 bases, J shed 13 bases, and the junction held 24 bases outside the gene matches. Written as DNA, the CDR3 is TGTGCCAGCAGCCGTTGGGCCGCGAGGGACAGGGGTTACAATGAGCAGTACTTC. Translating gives CASSRWAARDRGYNEQYF.

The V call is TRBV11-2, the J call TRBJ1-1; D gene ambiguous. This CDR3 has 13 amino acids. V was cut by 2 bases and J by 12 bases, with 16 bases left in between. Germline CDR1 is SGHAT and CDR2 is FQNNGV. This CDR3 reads CASSLRDLRGPFF. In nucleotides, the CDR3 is TGTGCCAGCAGCTTACGAGACCTCAGAGGCCCTTTCTTT.